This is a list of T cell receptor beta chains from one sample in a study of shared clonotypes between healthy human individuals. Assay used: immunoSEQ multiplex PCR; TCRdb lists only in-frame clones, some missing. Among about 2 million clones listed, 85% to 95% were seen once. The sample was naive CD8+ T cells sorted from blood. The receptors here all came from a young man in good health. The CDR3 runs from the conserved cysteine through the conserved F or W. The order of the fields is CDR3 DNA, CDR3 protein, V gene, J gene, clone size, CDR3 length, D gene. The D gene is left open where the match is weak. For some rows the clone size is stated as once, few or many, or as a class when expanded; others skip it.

CDR3nt: TGTGCCAGCAGCTTAGCAGGACTAGCGGGAGACGAGCAGTACTTC
CDR3aa: CASSLAGLAGDEQYF
v_gene: TRBV13
j_gene: TRBJ2-7
abundance: .
len: 15
d_gene: TRBD2

CDR3nt: TGCGCCAGCAGCCCTGTGGGACGTGATGGCTACACCTTC
CDR3aa: CASSPVGRDGYTF
v_gene: TRBV5-1
j_gene: TRBJ1-2
abundance: .
len: 13
d_gene: .

CDR3nt: TGTGCCAGCAGTTCCGTGCGGGGGGGCCCGTGGGCACAAGAGACCCGGTACTTC
CDR3aa: CASSSVRGGPWAQETRYF
v_gene: TRBV28
j_gene: TRBJ2-5
abundance: .
len: 18
d_gene: TRBD2

CDR3nt: TGTGCCAGCAGCGTAGGAGCTATGAACACTGAAGCTTTCTTT
CDR3aa: CASSVGAMNTEAFF
v_gene: TRBV9
j_gene: TRBJ1-1
abundance: .
len: 14
d_gene: .

CDR3nt: TGTGCCAGCAGCTTGAGCATGGGGAGACAGGCCATAGATACGCAGTATTTT
CDR3aa: CASSLSMGRQAIDTQYF
v_gene: TRBV5-4
j_gene: TRBJ2-3
abundance: .
len: 17
d_gene: .

CDR3nt: TGTGCCAGCAGCGTAGAACACACGCCTGGTTCTGGCTACACCTTC
CDR3aa: CASSVEHTPGSGYTF
v_gene: TRBV9
j_gene: TRBJ1-2
abundance: .
len: 15
d_gene: .

CDR3nt: TGTGCCAGCAGTGAAATAGCGGGACAGGGAGTTTACGAGCAGTACTTC
CDR3aa: CASSEIAGQGVYEQYF
v_gene: TRBV2
j_gene: TRBJ2-7
abundance: .
len: 16
d_gene: .

CDR3nt: TGTGCCAGCAGCTTAGTACGTGGAAAATACAATGAGCAGTTCTTC
CDR3aa: CASSLVRGKYNEQFF
v_gene: TRBV7-8
j_gene: TRBJ2-1
abundance: .
len: 15
d_gene: .

CDR3nt: TGTGCCAGCAGTTACGCGGAATCCTACGAGCAGTACTTC
CDR3aa: CASSYAESYEQYF
v_gene: TRBV27
j_gene: TRBJ2-7
abundance: .
len: 13
d_gene: .

CDR3nt: TGTGCCAGCAGCCAAGAGGGAAACAGGGGTGGCTATGGCTACACCTTC
CDR3aa: CASSQEGNRGGYGYTF
v_gene: TRBV14
j_gene: TRBJ1-2
abundance: .
len: 16
d_gene: TRBD1

CDR3nt: TGTGCCAGCAGTGAAGCGCGGGACAGCACAGATACGCAGTATTTT
CDR3aa: CASSEARDSTDTQYF
v_gene: TRBV2
j_gene: TRBJ2-3
abundance: .
len: 15
d_gene: .

CDR3nt: TGCGCCAGCTCACCCTTGGCGGGAGGGAAGGTATCTGGGGCCAACGTCCTGACTTTC
CDR3aa: CASSPLAGGKVSGANVLTF
v_gene: TRBV5-1
j_gene: TRBJ2-6
abundance: .
len: 19
d_gene: TRBD2

CDR3nt: TGCGCCAGCAGCCAAGATCGGGAAGGGGAGGGTGAAAAACTGTTTTTT
CDR3aa: CASSQDREGEGEKLFF
v_gene: TRBV4-1
j_gene: TRBJ1-4
abundance: once
len: 16
d_gene: .

CDR3nt: TGCGCCAGCAGCTACAGAATAGGACAACAAGAGACCCAGTACTTC
CDR3aa: CASSYRIGQQETQYF
v_gene: TRBV4-1
j_gene: TRBJ2-5
abundance: .
len: 15
d_gene: .

CDR3nt: TGTGCCAGCTCACCGCAGGGCGTGGGGGGTTCACCCCTCCACTTT
CDR3aa: CASSPQGVGGSPLHF
v_gene: TRBV18
j_gene: TRBJ1-6
abundance: few
len: 15
d_gene: .

CDR3nt: TGTGCCAGCAGCTTCCCAAGATACACTGAAGCTTTCTTT
CDR3aa: CASSFPRYTEAFF
v_gene: TRBV7-2
j_gene: TRBJ1-1
abundance: .
len: 13
d_gene: .

CDR3nt: TGTGCCAGCAGCGTAGAGGCGTTGGGTGGAGAGACCCAGTACTTC
CDR3aa: CASSVEALGGETQYF
v_gene: TRBV9
j_gene: TRBJ2-5
abundance: .
len: 15
d_gene: .

CDR3nt: TGTGCCATCAGTGAGTCCAGGGACGGCGATGAAAAACTGTTTTTT
CDR3aa: CAISESRDGDEKLFF
v_gene: TRBV10-3
j_gene: TRBJ1-4
abundance: .
len: 15
d_gene: .

CDR3nt: TGTGCCAGCAGTCTTTCTTCGATCGGGGCAGGGAATGAAAAACTGTTTTTT
CDR3aa: CASSLSSIGAGNEKLFF
v_gene: TRBV28
j_gene: TRBJ1-4
abundance: .
len: 17
d_gene: .

CDR3nt: TGTGCCAGTAGTATTCCCGGACAACCAGATACGCAGTATTTT
CDR3aa: CASSIPGQPDTQYF
v_gene: TRBV19
j_gene: TRBJ2-3
abundance: once
len: 14
d_gene: .

CDR3nt: TGTGCCAGCAGCTTAGGGTTGGTGGGGCAGTACGGTTCACCCCTCCACTTT
CDR3aa: CASSLGLVGQYGSPLHF
v_gene: TRBV7-2
j_gene: TRBJ1-6
abundance: .
len: 17
d_gene: .

CDR3nt: TGTGCCAGCAGCCGTGGACAGGGGGTCTCCTACGAGCAGTACTTC
CDR3aa: CASSRGQGVSYEQYF
v_gene: TRBV27
j_gene: TRBJ2-7
abundance: .
len: 15
d_gene: TRBD1

CDR3nt: TGTGCCAGCAGCTTGGAGAGCGGGAGGGCTCTCTGGGAGACCCAGTACTTC
CDR3aa: CASSLESGRALWETQYF
v_gene: TRBV7-9
j_gene: TRBJ2-5
abundance: .
len: 17
d_gene: TRBD2

CDR3nt: TGTGCCAGCAGCCAAGGGACTTGGAGCTCCTACGAGCAGTACTTC
CDR3aa: CASSQGTWSSYEQYF
v_gene: TRBV14
j_gene: TRBJ2-7
abundance: .
len: 15
d_gene: .

CDR3nt: TGCGCCAGCAGCCACCCCACAGGGGCTGAAAAACTGTTTTTT
CDR3aa: CASSHPTGAEKLFF
v_gene: TRBV4-1
j_gene: TRBJ1-4
abundance: few
len: 14
d_gene: TRBD1

CDR3nt: TGTGCCAGCAGCGTTGGGCACAACGCCCTAGCCTATGGCTACACCTTC
CDR3aa: CASSVGHNALAYGYTF
v_gene: TRBV9
j_gene: TRBJ1-2
abundance: .
len: 16
d_gene: .

CDR3nt: TGTGCCAGCAGGAGTCCAGGCCCAGATACGCAGTATTTT
CDR3aa: CASRSPGPDTQYF
v_gene: TRBV2
j_gene: TRBJ2-3
abundance: once
len: 13
d_gene: .

CDR3nt: TGCGCCAGCAGCCAAGAGGGAGGAAGCTCCTACGAGCAGTACTTC
CDR3aa: CASSQEGGSSYEQYF
v_gene: TRBV4-3
j_gene: TRBJ2-7
abundance: .
len: 15
d_gene: .

CDR3nt: TGCGCCAGCAGCCAAGATCTACTAGCGGGAGGGTATGGGGCCAACGTCCTGACTTTC
CDR3aa: CASSQDLLAGGYGANVLTF
v_gene: TRBV4-3
j_gene: TRBJ2-6
abundance: once
len: 19
d_gene: TRBD2

CDR3nt: TGTGCCAGCAGCCAAGATGGGGGGCCTGGGAATGAGCAGTTCTTC
CDR3aa: CASSQDGGPGNEQFF
v_gene: TRBV4-2
j_gene: TRBJ2-1
abundance: .
len: 15
d_gene: .

CDR3nt: TGTGCCACCCTCGAGGGCGCCGGGGAGCTGTTTTTT
CDR3aa: CATLEGAGELFF
v_gene: TRBV2
j_gene: TRBJ2-2
abundance: .
len: 12
d_gene: .